This T cell receptor (beta chain) was captured by sequencing in a study of OX40 agonist ivuxolimab in advanced cancers. Notes on the study in general: At 0.1 to 3.0 mg/kg and by week 6, CD4+ and CD8+ T cells in the blood had expanded clonally.

In the case of this clone: Its antigen remains unknown.

Only in-frame clones appear in the TCRdb table, and some are missing; sequencing was by immunoSEQ multiplex PCR. This sample has approximately 49,000 clones; approximately 79% occur once, and the top ten carry around 1.6%. The CDR3 extends over 13 amino acids. Germline CDR1 reads SGDLS; CDR2 reads YYNGEE. Trimming removed 5 bases from V and 7 bases from J, with 13 bases in between. The sequencing used CD4+ or CD8+ T cells sorted from blood, collected in a trial of the OX40 agonist ivuxolimab. This sequence was found in an adult with an advanced solid tumor such as melanoma, head and neck, liver or kidney cancer. The J gene is TRBJ2-1, the V gene TRBV9; D is tentatively TRBD1 or TRBD2 (6 bases each). The CDR3 loop reads CASSERGRNEQFF. The CDR3 DNA sequence: TGTGCCAGCAGTGAAAGGGGGAGGAATGAGCAGTTCTTC.